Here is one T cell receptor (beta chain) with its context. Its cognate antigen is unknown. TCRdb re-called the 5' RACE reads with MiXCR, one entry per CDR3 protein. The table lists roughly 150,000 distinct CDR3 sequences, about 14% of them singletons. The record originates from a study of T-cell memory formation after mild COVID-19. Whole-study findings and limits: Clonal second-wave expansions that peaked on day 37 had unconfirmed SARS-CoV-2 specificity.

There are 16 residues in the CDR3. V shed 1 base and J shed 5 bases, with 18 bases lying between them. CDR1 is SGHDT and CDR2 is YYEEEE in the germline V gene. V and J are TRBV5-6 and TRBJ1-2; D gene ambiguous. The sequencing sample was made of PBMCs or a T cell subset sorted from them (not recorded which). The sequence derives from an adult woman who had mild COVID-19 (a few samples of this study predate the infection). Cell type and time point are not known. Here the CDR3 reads CASSLKIGQPYYGYTF. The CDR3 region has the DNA TGTGCCAGCAGCTTGAAGATTGGCCAACCTTATTATGGCTACACCTTC.